This T cell receptor beta chain was retrieved from a study of a mutant IDH1 vaccine in newly diagnosed glioma. Turning to the study itself: Before enrollment, patients got radiotherapy alone, temozolomide alone, or mostly the combination.

Method: immunoSEQ multiplex PCR; TCRdb's copy keeps in-frame clones and lacks some. In the table there are tens of thousands of clones, roughly 80% of which are singletons. Regarding time point: week 47, end of study. Doses comprised 300 ug of mutant IDH1 20-mer peptide each, plus topical imiquimod. The CDR3 contains 14 residues. V was clipped by 8 bases and J by 1 base, with 15 bases between them. Germline V gives CDR1 MNHNS, CDR2 SASEGT. A word on this clone: Its antigen is undetermined.

Sequenced material: PBMCs, taken from a glioma patient whose treatment included an IDH1 peptide vaccine. This chain uses TRBV6-1 with TRBJ2-7, with a possible D match to TRBD1 (5 bases). The TCR originated in a man in his late teens or twenties with glioma. Some clones in this sample may be carry-over from other donors' samples. CDR3 coding DNA: TGTGCCAGCCTCCAGGGTAGGAGTTCCTACGAGCAGTACTTC. Translated: CASLQGRSSYEQYF.